This T cell receptor beta chain derives from a study of T cell responses to AZD1222 COVID-19 vaccine. Overall study findings and caveats: Baseline seropositivity characterized only a handful of AZD1222 recipients. Repertoires were sampled only after the peak T cell response. Once two AZD1222 doses were given, Spike-specific TCR breadth and depth went up. Most donors were white British, females outnumbered males, and clonal diversity was possibly underestimated.

The CDR3 is 11 amino acids. CDR1 and CDR2 (germline): PRHDT, FYEKMQ (reference sequence). V gave up 8 bases and J gave up 1 base, with 5 bases separating them. The count of this clone is one. Its antigen is not identified. Repertoires were generated with immunoSEQ multiplex PCR, while TCRdb's copy carries only in-frame clones and drops some. The sample lists roughly 150,000 clones; over 75% were seen once. The clonotype comes from an adult in good health. The sequences come from peripheral blood, collected on day 0 of AZD1222 vaccination. The chain couples TRBV13 to TRBJ2-5; the D gene is possibly TRBD2 (5 bases). The CDR3 nucleotides are TGTGCCAGCGGGAGCCAAGAGACCCAGTACTTC. Residues: CASGSQETQYF.